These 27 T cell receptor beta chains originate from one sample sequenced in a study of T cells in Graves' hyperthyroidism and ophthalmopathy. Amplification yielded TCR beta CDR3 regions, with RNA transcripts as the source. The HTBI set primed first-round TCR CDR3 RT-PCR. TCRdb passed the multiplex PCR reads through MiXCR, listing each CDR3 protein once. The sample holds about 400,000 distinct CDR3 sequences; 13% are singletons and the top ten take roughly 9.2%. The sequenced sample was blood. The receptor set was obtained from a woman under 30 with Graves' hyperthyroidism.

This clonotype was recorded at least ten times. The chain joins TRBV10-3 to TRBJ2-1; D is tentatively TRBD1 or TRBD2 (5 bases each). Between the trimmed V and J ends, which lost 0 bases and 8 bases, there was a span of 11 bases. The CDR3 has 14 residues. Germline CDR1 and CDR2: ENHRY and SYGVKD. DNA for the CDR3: TGTGCCATCAGTGAGTCATCGGGGCTGGATGAGCAGTTCTTC. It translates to CAISESSGLDEQFF.

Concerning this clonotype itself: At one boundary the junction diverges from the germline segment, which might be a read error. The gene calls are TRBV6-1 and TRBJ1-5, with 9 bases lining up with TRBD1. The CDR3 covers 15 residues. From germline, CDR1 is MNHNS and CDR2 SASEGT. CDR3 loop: CASLCTGGLGQPRHF. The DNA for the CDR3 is TGTGCCAGCCTCTGCACAGGGGGCTTGGGGCAGCCCCGGCATTTT.

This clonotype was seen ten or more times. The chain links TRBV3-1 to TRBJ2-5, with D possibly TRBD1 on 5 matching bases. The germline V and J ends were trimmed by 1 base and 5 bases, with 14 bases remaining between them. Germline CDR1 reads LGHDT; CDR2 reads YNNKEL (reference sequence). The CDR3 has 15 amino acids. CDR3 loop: CASSQGMVGLETQYF. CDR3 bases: TGTGCCAGCAGCCAAGGGATGGTGGGGCTGGAGACCCAGTACTTC.

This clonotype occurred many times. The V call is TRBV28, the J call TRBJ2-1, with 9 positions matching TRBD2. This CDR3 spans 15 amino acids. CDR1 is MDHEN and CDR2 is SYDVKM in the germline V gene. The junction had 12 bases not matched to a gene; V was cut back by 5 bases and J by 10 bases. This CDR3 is CASSISGGGAPEQFF. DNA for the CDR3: TGTGCCAGCAGTATTTCTGGCGGGGGGGCCCCCGAGCAGTTCTTC.

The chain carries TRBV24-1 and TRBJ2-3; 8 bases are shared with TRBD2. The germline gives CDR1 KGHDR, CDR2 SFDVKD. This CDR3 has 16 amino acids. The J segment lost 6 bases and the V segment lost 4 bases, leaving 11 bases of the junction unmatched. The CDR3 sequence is CATSDPGTREEDTQYF. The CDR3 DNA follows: TGTGCCACCAGTGACCCTGGGACTAGAGAAGAGGATACGCAGTATTTT.

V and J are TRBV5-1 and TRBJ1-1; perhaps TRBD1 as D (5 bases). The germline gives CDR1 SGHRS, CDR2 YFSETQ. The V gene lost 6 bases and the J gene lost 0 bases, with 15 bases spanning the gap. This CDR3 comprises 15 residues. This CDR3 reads CASTGGGLMNTEAFF. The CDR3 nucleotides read TGCGCCAGCACCGGGGGGGGGTTGATGAACACTGAAGCTTTCTTT.

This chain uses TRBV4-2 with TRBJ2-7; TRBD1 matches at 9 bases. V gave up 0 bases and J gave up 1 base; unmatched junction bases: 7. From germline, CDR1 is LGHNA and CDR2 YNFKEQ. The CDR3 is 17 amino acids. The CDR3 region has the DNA TGTGCCAGCAGCCAAGAGGCCCTGGACAGGGGTTCCTACGAGCAGTACTTC. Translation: CASSQEALDRGSYEQYF.

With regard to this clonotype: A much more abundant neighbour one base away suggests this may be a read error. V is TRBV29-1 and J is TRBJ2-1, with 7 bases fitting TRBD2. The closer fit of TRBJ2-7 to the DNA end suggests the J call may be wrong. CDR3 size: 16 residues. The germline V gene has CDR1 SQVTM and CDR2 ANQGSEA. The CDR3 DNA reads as TGCAGCGCCCTATACCCCAGCGGGACCTCCTACAATGAGCAGTACTTC. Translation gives CSALYPSGTSYNEQYF.

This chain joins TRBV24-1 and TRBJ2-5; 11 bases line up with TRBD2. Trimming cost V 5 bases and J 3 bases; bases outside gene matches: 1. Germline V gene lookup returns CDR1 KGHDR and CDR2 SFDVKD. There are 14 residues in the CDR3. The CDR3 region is CATSGGLAEETQYF. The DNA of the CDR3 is TGTGCCACCAGTGGGGGACTAGCGGAAGAGACCCAGTACTTC.

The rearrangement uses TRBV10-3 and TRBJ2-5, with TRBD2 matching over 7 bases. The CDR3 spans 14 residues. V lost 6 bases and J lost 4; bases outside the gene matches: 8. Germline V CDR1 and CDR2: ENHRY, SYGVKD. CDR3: CAISLAERAETQYF. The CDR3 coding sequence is TGTGCCATCAGCCTAGCGGAGAGGGCAGAGACCCAGTACTTC.

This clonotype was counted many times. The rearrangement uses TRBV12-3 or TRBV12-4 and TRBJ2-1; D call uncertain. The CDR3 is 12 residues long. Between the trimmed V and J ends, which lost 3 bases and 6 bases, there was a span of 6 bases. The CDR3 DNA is TGTGCCAGCAGTTTGATCCCCAATGAGCAGTTCTTC. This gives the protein CASSLIPNEQFF.

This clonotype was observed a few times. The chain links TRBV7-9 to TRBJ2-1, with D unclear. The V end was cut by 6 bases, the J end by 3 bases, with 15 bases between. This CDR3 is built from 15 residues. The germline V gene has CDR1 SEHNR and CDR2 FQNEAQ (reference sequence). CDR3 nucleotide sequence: TGTGCCAGCAGTTACCAGGAAACATACTACAATGAGCAGTTCTTC. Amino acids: CASSYQETYYNEQFF.

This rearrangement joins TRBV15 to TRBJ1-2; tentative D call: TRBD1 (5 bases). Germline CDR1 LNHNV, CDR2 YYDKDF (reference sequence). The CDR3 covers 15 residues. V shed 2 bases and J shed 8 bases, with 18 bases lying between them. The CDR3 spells CATSRLAGDREGYTF. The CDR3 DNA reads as TGTGCCACCAGCAGATTGGCCGGGGACCGGGAGGGCTACACCTTC.

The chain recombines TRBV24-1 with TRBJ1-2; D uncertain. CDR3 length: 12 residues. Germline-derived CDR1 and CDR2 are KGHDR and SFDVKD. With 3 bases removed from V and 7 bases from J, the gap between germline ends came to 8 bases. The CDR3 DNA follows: TGTGCCACCAGTGATCATGGTCGTGGCTACACCTTC. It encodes CATSDHGRGYTF.

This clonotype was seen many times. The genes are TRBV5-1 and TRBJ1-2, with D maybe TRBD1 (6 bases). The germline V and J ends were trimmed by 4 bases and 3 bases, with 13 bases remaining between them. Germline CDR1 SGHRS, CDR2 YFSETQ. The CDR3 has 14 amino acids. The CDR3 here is CASSPGRGDYGYTF. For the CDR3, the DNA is TGCGCCAGCAGCCCGGGAAGGGGGGACTATGGCTACACCTTC.

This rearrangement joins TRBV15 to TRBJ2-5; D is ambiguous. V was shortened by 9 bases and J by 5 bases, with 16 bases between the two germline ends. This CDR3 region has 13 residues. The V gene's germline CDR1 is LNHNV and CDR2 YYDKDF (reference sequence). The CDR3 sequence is CATARSLEETQYF. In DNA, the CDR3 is TGTGCCACGGCACGGTCCCTCGAGGAGACCCAGTACTTC.

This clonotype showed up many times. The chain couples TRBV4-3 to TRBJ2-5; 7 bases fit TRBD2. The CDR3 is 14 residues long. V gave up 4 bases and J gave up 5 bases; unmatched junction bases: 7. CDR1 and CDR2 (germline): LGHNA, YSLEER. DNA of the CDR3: TGCGCCAGCAGCCGAGGACTAGGGGTTGAGACCCAGTACTTC. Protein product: CASSRGLGVETQYF.

The CDR3 coding sequence is TGTGCCACCCAACCCCCCCCGAGCTCTGGAAACACCATATATTTT. Translated, it gives CATQPPPSSGNTIYF. The J gene is TRBJ1-3, the V gene TRBV25-1; the D is unclear. V was pared by 10 bases and J by 0 bases, with 16 bases between. The CDR3 runs to 15 residues. The V gene's germline CDR1 is MGHDK and CDR2 SYGVNS. The full variable domain, its missing parts supplied by reference TRBV25-1 and TRBJ1-3, is EADIYQTPRYLVIGTGKKITLECSQTMGHDKMYWYQQDPGMELHLIHYSYGVNSTEKGDLSSESTVSRIRTEHFPLTLESARPSHTSQYLCATQPPPSSGNTIYFGEGSWLTVV.

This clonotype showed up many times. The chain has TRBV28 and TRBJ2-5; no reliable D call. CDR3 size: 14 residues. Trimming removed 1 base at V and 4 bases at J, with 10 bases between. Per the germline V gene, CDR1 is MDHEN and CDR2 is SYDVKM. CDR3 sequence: CASSLSQYRETQYF. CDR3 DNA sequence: TGTGCCAGCAGTTTATCGCAGTACCGAGAGACCCAGTACTTC.

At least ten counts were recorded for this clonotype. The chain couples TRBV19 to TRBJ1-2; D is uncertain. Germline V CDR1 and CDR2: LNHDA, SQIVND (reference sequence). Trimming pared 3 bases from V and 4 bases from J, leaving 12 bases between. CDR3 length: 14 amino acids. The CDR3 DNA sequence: TGTGCCAGTAGTATTTGGGAACCTACCTATGGCTACACCTTC. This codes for CASSIWEPTYGYTF.

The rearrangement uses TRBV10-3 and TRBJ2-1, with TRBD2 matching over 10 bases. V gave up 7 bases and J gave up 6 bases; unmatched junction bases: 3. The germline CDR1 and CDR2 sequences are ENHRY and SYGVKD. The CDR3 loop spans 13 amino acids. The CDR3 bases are TGTGCCATCAAAGCGGGAGGGATCAATGAGCAGTTCTTC. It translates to CAIKAGGINEQFF.

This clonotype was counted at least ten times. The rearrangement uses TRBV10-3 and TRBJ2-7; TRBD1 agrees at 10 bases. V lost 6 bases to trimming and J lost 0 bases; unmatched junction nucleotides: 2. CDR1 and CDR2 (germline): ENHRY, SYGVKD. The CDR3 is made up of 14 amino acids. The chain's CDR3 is CAIRGQGSSYEQYF. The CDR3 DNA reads TGTGCCATCAGGGGACAGGGGTCCTCCTACGAGCAGTACTTC.

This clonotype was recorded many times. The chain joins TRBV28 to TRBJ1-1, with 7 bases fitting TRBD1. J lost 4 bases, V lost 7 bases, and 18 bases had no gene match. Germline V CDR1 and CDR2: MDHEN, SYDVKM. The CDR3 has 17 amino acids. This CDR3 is CASTPPGLQGEFTEAFF. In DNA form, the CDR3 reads TGTGCCAGCACCCCGCCGGGACTCCAGGGGGAATTCACTGAAGCTTTCTTT.

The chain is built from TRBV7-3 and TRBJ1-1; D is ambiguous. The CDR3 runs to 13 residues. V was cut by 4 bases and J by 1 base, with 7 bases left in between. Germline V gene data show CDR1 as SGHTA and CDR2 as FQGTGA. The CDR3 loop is CASSSRPNTEAFF. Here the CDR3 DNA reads TGTGCCAGCAGCTCCCGACCGAACACTGAAGCTTTCTTT.

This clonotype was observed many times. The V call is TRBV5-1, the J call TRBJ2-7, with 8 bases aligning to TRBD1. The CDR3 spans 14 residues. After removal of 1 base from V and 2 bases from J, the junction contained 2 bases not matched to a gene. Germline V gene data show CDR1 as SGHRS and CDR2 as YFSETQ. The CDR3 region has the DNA TGCGCCAGCAGCTTGCGACAGGGGACCTACGAGCAGTACTTC. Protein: CASSLRQGTYEQYF.

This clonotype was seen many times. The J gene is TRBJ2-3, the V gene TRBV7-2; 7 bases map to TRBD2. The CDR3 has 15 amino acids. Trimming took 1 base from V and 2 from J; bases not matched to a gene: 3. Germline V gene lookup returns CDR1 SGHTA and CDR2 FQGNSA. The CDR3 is CASSLGAGFTDTQYF. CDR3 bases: TGTGCCAGCAGCTTAGGAGCGGGGTTCACAGATACGCAGTATTTT.

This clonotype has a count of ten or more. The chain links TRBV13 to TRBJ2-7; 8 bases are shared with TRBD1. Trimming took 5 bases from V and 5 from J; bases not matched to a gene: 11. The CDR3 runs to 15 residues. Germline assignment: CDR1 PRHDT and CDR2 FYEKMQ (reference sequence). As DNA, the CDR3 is TGTGCCAGCAGCGCGGAGACAGGGGTGGGCCACGAGCAGTACTTC. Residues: CASSAETGVGHEQYF.